Here is one T cell receptor beta chain with its context. The source of the sample is a study of blood T cell repertoires in COVID-19. This table comes from immunoSEQ multiplex PCR, and its TCRdb copy is limited to in-frame clones, with some not included. The table lists fewer than 500,000 clones, around 89% of them singletons. The CDR3 consists of 15 residues. Trimming took 1 base from V and 9 from J, leaving 13 bases between them. Germline values: CDR1 SGHAT, CDR2 FQDESV (reference sequence). The sequencing sample was made of PBMCs or T cells enriched from blood (not recorded which). The origin of this receptor is a young man who had recovered from COVID-19. The gene calls are TRBV11-1 and TRBJ1-6, with no clear D. CDR3 in amino acids: CASSLGPGRSSPLHF. CDR3 nucleotides: TGTGCCAGCAGCTTAGGACCAGGCAGATCTTCACCCCTCCACTTT.